These 30 T cell receptor beta chains were all obtained from the same sample, sequenced in a study of T cell responses to AZD1222 COVID-19 vaccine (dated by TCRdb to about 2021). The time point tag for this specimen amounts to: about 28 days (+/-7) after the second vaccine dose. The library was obtained by the immunoSEQ multiplex PCR assay. TCRdb took over this immuneACCESS table, retaining in-frame rearrangements with V and J assigned. Such tables are incomplete; in checked studies, under half of the missing clones stem from an unresolved V gene, and the remainder is unexplained. The sample table records tens of thousands of clones; 89% of these occur just once. The ten largest make up 5% to 6.5% of the sample. The material sequenced was peripheral blood, taken 28 days after the second AZD1222 dose. Receptors were obtained from an adult who received the AZD1222 COVID-19 vaccine.

The rearrangement uses TRBV10-3 and TRBJ1-2; D might be TRBD1 (5 bases). CDR3 size: 14 residues. Trimming shortened V by 3 bases and J by 8 bases, and 16 bases separated the two germline ends. Germline V lookup: CDR1 ENHRY, CDR2 SYGVKD. The CDR3 loop reads CAISDREGYRGYTF. Here the CDR3 DNA reads TGTGCCATCAGTGATAGGGAAGGGTACAGGGGCTACACCTTC.

The CDR3 bases are TGCGCCAGCGGGACCCGAGGACAGGTGAACACTGAAGCTTTCTTT. Residues: CASGTRGQVNTEAFF. V usage is TRBV5-1 and J usage is TRBJ1-1; 7 positions agree with TRBD1. The CDR3 is 15 residues long. Germline CDR1 and CDR2: SGHRS and YFSETQ. V dropped 7 bases and J dropped 0; count of bases not matched to a gene: 9.

The chain is built from TRBV7-8 and TRBJ2-5; D remains ambiguous. The germline gives CDR1 SGHVS, CDR2 FQNEAQ. The V end was cut by 1 base, the J end by 4 bases, with 7 bases between. The CDR3 has 13 amino acids. The CDR3 here is CASSLGKIETQYF. CDR3 bases: TGTGCCAGCAGCTTAGGGAAGATAGAGACCCAGTACTTC. The whole variable domain, remainder taken from reference TRBV7-8 and TRBJ2-5, is GAGVSQSPRYKVAKRGQDVALRCDPISGHVSLFWYQQALGQGPEFLTYFQNEAQLDKSGLPSDRFFAERPEGSVSTLKIQRTQQEDSAVYLCASSLGKIETQYFGPGTRLLVL.

This chain joins TRBV3-1 (or the pseudogene TRBV3-2) and TRBJ2-3; D gene unclear. V was trimmed by 3 bases and J by 5 bases, leaving 18 bases between them. Germline values: CDR1 LGHDT, CDR2 YNNKEL (reference sequence). This CDR3 has 16 amino acids. The CDR3 loop reads CASSHGEATIRDTQYF. The CDR3 DNA sequence: TGTGCCAGCAGCCATGGTGAGGCTACGATCAGAGATACGCAGTATTTT.

V gene TRBV10-1 combines with J gene TRBJ2-2, with 9 positions matching TRBD2. V lost 6 bases, J lost 7 bases, and 6 bases stayed unmatched. Germline values: CDR1 WNHNN, CDR2 SYGVQD (reference sequence). The CDR3 is 14 residues long. The CDR3 reads CASSLAGVNGELFF. The CDR3, as DNA: TGCGCCAGCAGCTTAGCGGGAGTGAACGGGGAGCTGTTTTTT.

The rearrangement uses TRBV9 and TRBJ1-3; 7 positions match TRBD1. V gave up 4 bases and J gave up 0 bases; unmatched junction bases: 4. CDR3 size: 15 residues. CDR1 is SGDLS, CDR2 YYNGEE, per germline. The CDR3 loop is CASSSQGNSGNTIYF. CDR3 bases: TGTGCCAGCAGCTCACAGGGGAACTCTGGAAACACCATATATTTT. Variable domain in full (rest from reference TRBV9 and TRBJ1-3): DSGVTQTPKHLITATGQRVTLRCSPRSGDLSVYWYQQSLDQGLQFLIQYYNGEERAKGNILERFSAQQFPDLHSELNLSSLELGDSALYFCASSSQGNSGNTIYFGEGSWLTVV.

The chain combines TRBV9 with TRBJ2-3, with D possibly TRBD2 on 5 matching bases. The germline V and J ends were trimmed by 4 bases and 4 bases, with 19 bases remaining between them. The length of the CDR3 is 16 residues. Germline V gene lookup returns CDR1 SGDLS and CDR2 YYNGEE. The CDR3 DNA sequence: TGTGCCAGCAGCCCCTCTTCAACGGGAAGGGCAGATACGCAGTATTTT. This translates into CASSPSSTGRADTQYF.

The chain couples TRBV28 to TRBJ1-4; D not certain. V lost 2 bases to trimming and J lost 6 bases, with 7 bases between them. The CDR3 is made up of 13 amino acids. Germline assignment: CDR1 MDHEN and CDR2 SYDVKM. In DNA, the CDR3 is TGTGCCAGCAGTTTAGCCCCATATGAAAAACTGTTTTTT. Translated, it gives CASSLAPYEKLFF.

The rearrangement links TRBV7-9 to TRBJ1-2; 8 positions agree with TRBD1. The germline V gene has CDR1 SEHNR and CDR2 FQNEAQ (reference sequence). The CDR3 length is 15 residues. V was pared by 5 bases and J by 2 bases, with 7 bases of the junction left unmatched. The CDR3, as DNA: TGTGCCAGCAGCGCCGGGACAGGCGGAAACTATGGCTACACCTTC. As protein: CASSAGTGGNYGYTF.

The rearrangement joins TRBV11-2 to TRBJ2-7; D unresolved. There are 14 residues in the CDR3. V lost 7 bases and J lost 1, with 14 bases in between. Per the germline V gene, CDR1 is SGHAT and CDR2 is FQNNGV. CDR3 DNA sequence: TGTGCCAGCACCCTAGGTTGGCAGTCCTACGAGCAGTACTTC. Protein product: CASTLGWQSYEQYF.

The DNA of the CDR3 is TGTGCCAGCAGTGGAACCGATGCATCAGGGACCTACGAGCAGTACTTC. Translating gives CASSGTDASGTYEQYF. J is TRBJ2-7 and V is TRBV6-1, with D possibly TRBD1 on 5 matching bases. Trimming removed 4 bases from V and 2 bases from J, with 18 bases in between. The CDR3 is made up of 16 amino acids. Germline CDR1 reads MNHNS; CDR2 reads SASEGT.

This rearrangement joins TRBV7-9 to TRBJ1-2; 7 bases map to TRBD1. CDR1 is SEHNR and CDR2 is FQNEAQ in the germline V gene (reference sequence). The CDR3 runs to 10 residues. Trimming took 5 bases from V and 12 from J; bases not matched to a gene: 3. In DNA, the CDR3 is TGTGCCAGCAGCGGACAGGAAAACACCTTC. Residues: CASSGQENTF.

This clone was picked up a small number of times. The chain combines TRBV2 with TRBJ1-5; the D is unclear. The CDR3 extends over 14 amino acids. Per germline, CDR1 SNHLY and CDR2 FYNNEI. The germline V and J ends were trimmed by 1 base and 0 bases, with 4 bases remaining between them. The CDR3 spells CASSEDNSNQPQHF. The CDR3 region has the DNA TGTGCCAGCAGTGAAGATAATAGCAATCAGCCCCAGCATTTT.

The rearrangement uses TRBV13 and TRBJ1-4, with TRBD1 as a possible D gene (5 bases). CDR1 and CDR2 (germline): PRHDT, FYEKMQ (reference sequence). V dropped 0 bases and J dropped 8 bases, with 13 bases sitting between them. The CDR3 is made up of 15 amino acids. CDR3 sequence (DNA): TGTGCCAGCAGCTTAGGCCCGCAGGGTGGAGAAAAACTGTTTTTT. Translation: CASSLGPQGGEKLFF.

The chain is built from TRBV5-1 and TRBJ2-7; 11 nucleotides agree with TRBD1. The CDR3 sequence is 17 residues long. Germline CDR1 SGHRS, CDR2 YFSETQ. The trim removed 1 base at V and 3 bases at J, leaving 9 bases unmatched. The CDR3: CASSLFGTGGNGYEQYF. The DNA of the CDR3 is TGCGCCAGCAGCTTGTTTGGGACAGGGGGTAACGGCTACGAGCAGTACTTC.

The gene calls are TRBV5-6 and TRBJ2-3; tentatively, D is TRBD2 (6 bases). Looked up from germline, CDR1 is SGHDT and CDR2 is YYEEEE. V was pared by 4 bases and J by 4 bases, with 16 bases between. The CDR3 has 15 amino acids. CDR3 in amino acids: CASSPGAASADTQYF. The CDR3 DNA sequence: TGTGCCAGCAGCCCCGGGGCGGCTAGCGCAGATACGCAGTATTTT.

The J gene is TRBJ2-3, the V gene TRBV4-2; D may match TRBD1 or TRBD2 (7 bases each). The CDR3 covers 16 residues. Germline V gene lookup returns CDR1 LGHNA and CDR2 YNFKEQ. The germline V and J ends were trimmed by 0 bases and 2 bases, with 12 bases remaining between them. Here the CDR3 reads CASSQDRGGDTDTQYF. The CDR3 DNA reads TGTGCCAGCAGCCAAGACAGGGGGGGGGACACAGATACGCAGTATTTT.

About this clone: At one of its ends the junction is not consistent with the germline gene, which may arise from a read error. J is TRBJ2-1 and V is TRBV7-7; a possible D gene is TRBD2 (6 bases). CDR3 length equals 14 residues. Germline CDR1 and CDR2: SSHAT and FNYEAQ (reference sequence). CDR3 sequence reads: CASSPGTSSNEQFF. The CDR3 DNA reads TGTGCCAGCAGCCCCGGGACTTCCTCCAATGAGCAGTTCTTC.

The genes are TRBV7-2 and TRBJ1-6; D gene uncertain. Germline CDR1 and CDR2: SGHTA and FQGNSA. Trimming pared 1 base from V and 11 bases from J, leaving 12 bases between. This CDR3 region has 14 residues. CDR3 amino acids: CASSLGGIGPPLHF. CDR3 sequence (DNA): TGTGCCAGCAGCTTAGGCGGGATCGGGCCACCCCTCCACTTT.

This clone was recorded only once. J is TRBJ2-7 and V is TRBV6-5; perhaps D is TRBD1 or TRBD2 (5 bases each). Germline loops: CDR1 MNHEY, CDR2 SVGAGI. The CDR3 covers 13 residues. The V gene lost 5 bases and the J gene lost 2 bases, with 10 bases spanning the gap. Here the CDR3 DNA reads TGTGCCAGCAGTCCCCGGGGCCCCTACGAGCAGTACTTC. This encodes CASSPRGPYEQYF.

This clone occurred a few times. This rearrangement joins TRBV20-1 to TRBJ2-7; D uncertain. V was cut by 3 bases and J by 3 bases, with 9 bases left in between. The germline V gene has CDR1 DFQATT and CDR2 SNEGSKA (reference sequence). The CDR3 extends over 12 amino acids. Here the CDR3 reads CSASTLNYEQYF. The CDR3 DNA reads TGCAGTGCTAGTACTCTGAACTACGAGCAGTACTTC.

V usage is TRBV19 and J usage is TRBJ1-2; D gene uncertain. The CDR3 has 11 residues. CDR1 and CDR2 from the germline V gene are LNHDA and SQIVND (reference sequence). Trimming took off 5 bases at V and 3 bases at J, with 4 bases between the two ends. The CDR3 sequence is CASSVHYGYTF. DNA of the CDR3: TGTGCCAGTAGTGTCCACTATGGCTACACCTTC.

The gene calls are TRBV5-1 and TRBJ1-4, with D unclear. V lost 0 bases and J 8 bases, leaving 11 bases between the germline ends. CDR3 length: 14 residues. From germline, CDR1 is SGHRS and CDR2 YFSETQ. CDR3 protein: CASSLGGAEEKLFF. In nucleotides, the CDR3 is TGCGCCAGCAGCTTGGGGGGAGCGGAAGAAAAACTGTTTTTT.

The rearrangement uses TRBV6-4 and TRBJ2-3; D may be TRBD1 or TRBD2 (7 bases each). The V gene's germline CDR1 is MRHNA and CDR2 SNTAGT. The CDR3 is made up of 15 amino acids. Trimming left V 0 bases short and J 7 bases short, with 14 bases between. CDR3 bases: TGTGCCAGCAGTGACTCCCCAGGGGGGGTATATACGCAGTATTTT. It specifies CASSDSPGGVYTQYF.

This chain joins TRBV10-1 and TRBJ2-5, with D tentatively TRBD1 (6 bases). The CDR3 is made up of 14 amino acids. V was shortened by 5 bases and J by 2 bases, with 12 bases between the two germline ends. Germline loops: CDR1 WNHNN, CDR2 SYGVQD (reference sequence). The CDR3 DNA follows: TGCGCCAGCAGTCCGGAAGGGGGTCAAGAGACCCAGTACTTC. It yields the protein CASSPEGGQETQYF.

V is TRBV7-2 and J is TRBJ1-2; 7 bases align to TRBD1. The germline gives CDR1 SGHTA, CDR2 FQGNSA. V lost 5 bases, J lost 3 bases, and 9 bases stayed unmatched. There are 15 residues in the CDR3. The CDR3 region is CASSPPQTGDYGYTF. DNA for the CDR3: TGTGCCAGCAGCCCACCGCAAACAGGGGACTATGGCTACACCTTC.

The rearrangement links TRBV5-8 to TRBJ1-2, with D perhaps TRBD1 (6 bases). Trimming removed 0 bases at V and 8 bases at J, with 17 bases between. Germline V CDR1 and CDR2: SGHTS, YDEGEE. This CDR3 contains 15 residues. In DNA form, the CDR3 reads TGTGCCAGCAGCTTGGTGCGCCTGGGGGCGAGGGGCTACACCTTC. Protein: CASSLVRLGARGYTF.

The rearrangement uses TRBV19 and TRBJ2-2; TRBD1 aligns across 8 bases. Unmatched junction bases numbered 1, after V lost 3 bases and J lost 4 bases. The germline V gene has CDR1 LNHDA and CDR2 SQIVND (reference sequence). CDR3 length equals 14 residues. The CDR3 sequence is CASSIGQGTGELFF. The CDR3 DNA follows: TGTGCCAGTAGTATTGGACAGGGCACCGGGGAGCTGTTTTTT.

The J gene is TRBJ2-1, the V gene TRBV19; 7 nucleotides match TRBD1. Germline V gene lookup returns CDR1 LNHDA and CDR2 SQIVND (reference sequence). The trim removed 6 bases at V and 7 bases at J, leaving 6 bases unmatched. There are 13 residues in the CDR3. Here the CDR3 reads CASRTGVINEQFF. CDR3 nucleotides: TGTGCCAGTAGAACAGGGGTGATAAATGAGCAGTTCTTC.

V is TRBV27 and J is TRBJ2-5; possible D gene TRBD1, 5 bases. The germline gives CDR1 MNHEY, CDR2 SMNVEV (reference sequence). This CDR3 comprises 10 residues. The V gene lost 7 bases and the J gene lost 10 bases, with 10 bases spanning the gap. CDR3: CASNPRVQYF. As DNA, the CDR3 is TGTGCCAGCAATCCCAGGGTCCAGTACTTC.